Below, 8 T cell receptor beta chains from the same sample are listed, as sequenced in a study of T cell changes during pregnancy in multiple sclerosis. Data came from immunoSEQ multiplex PCR; TCRdb stores just in-frame clones and leaves some out. This repertoire shows about 100,000 clones, roughly nine tenths found once; its top ten account for more than 0.95%. This material consisted of peripheral blood, taken in the second trimester of pregnancy. The receptors originated from a female donor with multiple sclerosis, enrolled in a pregnancy study.

V is TRBV10-3 and J is TRBJ2-2; 13 bases match TRBD2. The CDR3 has 12 residues. Germline V gene data show CDR1 as ENHRY and CDR2 as SYGVKD. V shed 10 bases, J shed 14 bases, and the junction held 7 bases outside the gene matches. The CDR3 spells CATGTSGVGLFF. CDR3 sequence (DNA): TGTGCCACCGGGACTAGCGGGGTGGGTCTGTTTTTT.

The count of this clone is one. V gene TRBV28 combines with J gene TRBJ2-1; maybe TRBD2 (5 bases). This CDR3 spans 14 amino acids. With 7 bases removed from V and 5 bases from J, the gap between germline ends came to 15 bases. Germline CDR1 MDHEN, CDR2 SYDVKM. CDR3 in amino acids: CASTQATMNNEQFF. The CDR3 DNA reads TGTGCCAGCACCCAAGCGACTATGAACAATGAGCAGTTCTTC.

The DNA for the CDR3 is TGTGCCAGCACACCAGGAGGATACACCGGGGAGCTGTTTTTT. Encoded protein: CASTPGGYTGELFF. The V and J genes are TRBV2 and TRBJ2-2, with a weak D call TRBD2 (5 bases). CDR3 length: 14 amino acids. Trimming removed 7 bases from V and 3 bases from J, with 12 bases in between. From germline, CDR1 is SNHLY and CDR2 FYNNEI. The variable domain in full, with the rest retrieved from reference TRBV2 and TRBJ2-2, is EPEVTQTPSHQVTQMGQEVILRCVPISNHLYFYWYRQILGQKVEFLVSFYNNEISEKSEIFDDQFSVERPDGSNFTLKIRSTKLEDSAMYFCASTPGGYTGELFFGEGSRLTVL.

With regard to this clone: Other DNA sequences of this sample code for an identical CDR3. The chain has TRBV4-1 and TRBJ2-5; 10 bases are a match to TRBD2. V gave up 2 bases and J gave up 9 bases; unmatched junction bases: 3. The germline V gene has CDR1 MGHRA and CDR2 YSYEKL. CDR3 length: 13 residues. The CDR3 region is CASSQFSGGAQYF. As DNA, the CDR3 is TGCGCCAGCAGCCAATTCAGCGGGGGGGCCCAGTACTTC.

The gene calls are TRBV5-6 and TRBJ1-1; D gene uncertain. V was trimmed by 0 bases and J by 0 bases, leaving 15 bases between them. Germline loops: CDR1 SGHDT, CDR2 YYEEEE. The CDR3 has 17 amino acids. The CDR3 bases are TGTGCCAGCAGCTTGGTATCTTTACCGGGAATGAACACTGAAGCTTTCTTT. The encoded protein is CASSLVSLPGMNTEAFF.

The rearrangement joins TRBV6-1 to TRBJ2-7, with 7 bases matching TRBD1. The germline V gene has CDR1 MNHNS and CDR2 SASEGT. Germline trimming cut 7 bases from V and 3 bases from J; bases unmatched to any gene: 6. This CDR3 spans 13 amino acids. The CDR3 reads CASNRQGRYEQYF. For the CDR3, the DNA is TGTGCCAGCAATCGACAGGGCCGCTACGAGCAGTACTTC.

This clone appeared a few times. The chain is built from TRBV9 and TRBJ1-1; the D gene is possibly TRBD1 (5 bases). This CDR3 has 14 amino acids. Germline V lookup: CDR1 SGDLS, CDR2 YYNGEE. V was trimmed by 0 bases and J by 4 bases, leaving 10 bases between them. CDR3: CASSVAGIGTEAFF. CDR3 sequence (DNA): TGTGCCAGCAGCGTAGCAGGGATCGGCACTGAAGCTTTCTTT. Together with reference TRBV9 and TRBJ1-1, the CDR3 gives the full variable domain: DSGVTQTPKHLITATGQRVTLRCSPRSGDLSVYWYQQSLDQGLQFLIQYYNGEERAKGNILERFSAQQFPDLHSELNLSSLELGDSALYFCASSVAGIGTEAFFGQGTRLTVV.

The chain carries TRBV28 and TRBJ1-5; tentatively, D is TRBD1 (5 bases). Between the trimmed V and J ends, which lost 5 bases and 4 bases, there was a span of 15 bases. The germline gives CDR1 MDHEN, CDR2 SYDVKM. The CDR3 is made up of 15 amino acids. The CDR3 bases are TGTGCCAGCAGTCCCCTTTCCCGGGGGAATCAGCCCCAGCATTTT. Amino acid sequence: CASSPLSRGNQPQHF.